The entry below describes one T cell receptor (beta chain). This CDR3 has 15 amino acids. V gave up 6 bases and J gave up 0 bases, with 13 bases separating them. Germline V gene sequence: CDR1 SGDLS, CDR2 YYNGEE. This sample was taken from a study of blood T cell repertoires in COVID-19. Study summary: The United States, Italy and Spain were the sources of the acute and convalescent COVID-19 samples. Sample material is recorded as cDNA or gDNA derived from T cells, B-cell-depleted T cells, or PBMCs.

Sequencing used immunoSEQ multiplex PCR; TCRdb keeps in-frame clones, though not all of them. The table records about 120,000 clones, more than 70% of them present only once. The origin of this receptor is a woman over 75 with acute or convalescent COVID-19. The specimen was peripheral blood. The chain has TRBV9 and TRBJ2-1, with D possibly TRBD2 on 6 matching bases. The CDR3 reads CASNPGSVSYNEQFF. CDR3 in DNA: TGTGCCAGCAACCCCGGGAGCGTCTCCTACAATGAGCAGTTCTTC.